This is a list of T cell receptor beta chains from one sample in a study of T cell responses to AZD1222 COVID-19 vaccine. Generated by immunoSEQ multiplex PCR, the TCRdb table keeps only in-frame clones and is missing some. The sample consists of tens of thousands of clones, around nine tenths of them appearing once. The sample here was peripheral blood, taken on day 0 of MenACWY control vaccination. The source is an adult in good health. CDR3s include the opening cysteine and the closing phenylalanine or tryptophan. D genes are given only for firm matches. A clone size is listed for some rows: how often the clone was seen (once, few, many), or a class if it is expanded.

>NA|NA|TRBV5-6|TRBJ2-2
TGTGCCAGCAGCTTCCTCGGGTCTGGGGACACCGGGGAGCTGTTTTTT
CASSFLGSGDTGELFF
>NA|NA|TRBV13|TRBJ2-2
TGTGCCAGCAGCTCCGCGAACACCGGGGAGCTGTTTTTT
CASSSANTGELFF
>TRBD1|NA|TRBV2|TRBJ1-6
TGTGCCAGCAGTGAAGCGGTCACAGGGGGTAATTCACCCCTCCACTTT
CASSEAVTGGNSPLHF
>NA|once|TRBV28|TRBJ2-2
TGTGCCAGCAGTTTTCGCGGGGAACTCACCGGGGAGCTGTTTTTT
CASSFRGELTGELFF
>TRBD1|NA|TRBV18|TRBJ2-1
TGTGCCAGCTCACCCTCCGGGACAGGGCTTGTGAATGAGCAGTTCTTC
CASSPSGTGLVNEQFF
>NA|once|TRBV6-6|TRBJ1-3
TGTGCCAGCAGTCTTATGATAGCCGGTGACACCATATATTTT
CASSLMIAGDTIYF
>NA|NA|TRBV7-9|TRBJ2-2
TGTGCCAGCAGCTTCGGGGCGGGGGCGACCACCGGGGAGCTGTTTTTT
CASSFGAGATTGELFF
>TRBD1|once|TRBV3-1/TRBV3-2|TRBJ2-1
TGTGCCAGCAGCCAAGAAGGGGCAGGGGGCTATGAGCAGTTCTTC
CASSQEGAGGYEQFF
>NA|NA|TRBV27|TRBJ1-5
TGTGCCAGCAGTTTACGAGAGGATCAGCCCCAGCATTTT
CASSLREDQPQHF
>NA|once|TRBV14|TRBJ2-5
TGTGCCAGCAGCCAAGATGTGGGGACCCAGTACTTC
CASSQDVGTQYF
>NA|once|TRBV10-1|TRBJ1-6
TGCGCCAGCAGTGACAGGCCAACTGATTCACCCCTCCACTTT
CASSDRPTDSPLHF
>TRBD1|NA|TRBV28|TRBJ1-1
TGTGCCAGCAGTTTACCGTCATTAGGACAGGGGAAAGCTTTCTTT
CASSLPSLGQGKAFF
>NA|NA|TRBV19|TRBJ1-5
TGTGCCAGTAGTAGACTTCAAGATCAGCCCCAGCATTTT
CASSRLQDQPQHF
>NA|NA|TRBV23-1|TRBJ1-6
TGCGCCAGCAGCCACGGGCGGGCGTTAAGAAATTCACCCCTCCACTTT
CASSHGRALRNSPLHF
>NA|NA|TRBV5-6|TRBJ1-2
TGTGCCAGCAGCCTCCGGTCCCGGGACGGCCTTTACTATGGCTACACCTTC
CASSLRSRDGLYYGYTF
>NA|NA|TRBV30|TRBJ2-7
TGTGCCTGGAGCCTCCAGGGCGGGGAGCAGTACTTC
CAWSLQGGEQYF
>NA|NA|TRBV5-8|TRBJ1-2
TGTGCCAGCAGCTATCAGGGGCCCCAGTATGGCTACACCTTC
CASSYQGPQYGYTF
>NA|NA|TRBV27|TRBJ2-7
TGTGCCAGCAGCTCCTATAGCTCCTACGAGCAGTACTTC
CASSSYSSYEQYF
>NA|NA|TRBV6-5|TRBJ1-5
TGTGCCAGCAGTCTCACAGGAGGAGGTCAGCCCCAGCATTTT
CASSLTGGGQPQHF
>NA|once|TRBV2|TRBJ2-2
TGTGCCAGCAGGCCAGACAGGACGAACACCGGGGAGCTGTTTTTT
CASRPDRTNTGELFF
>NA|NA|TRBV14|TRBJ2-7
TGTGCCAGCAGCCACCAAGGGGACGGGAGAGCCCACGAGCAGTACTTC
CASSHQGDGRAHEQYF
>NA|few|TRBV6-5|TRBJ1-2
TGTGCCAGCAGTTACTCGATCTCACAGATTTCCTATGGCTACACCTTC
CASSYSISQISYGYTF
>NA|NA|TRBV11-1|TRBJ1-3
TGTGCCAGCAGCTTGGAGGGGTCTTCTGGAAACACCATATATTTT
CASSLEGSSGNTIYF
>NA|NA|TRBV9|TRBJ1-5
TGTGCCAGCAGCGTAGGTCCCGAGAGCAATCAGCCCCAGCATTTT
CASSVGPESNQPQHF
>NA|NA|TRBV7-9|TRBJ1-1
TGTGCCAGCAGCGTACTACCGGGTGAAGCTTTCTTT
CASSVLPGEAFF
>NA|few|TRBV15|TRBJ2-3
TGTGCCACCAGCAGAGTGCCAGCCATGGGTACGCAGTATTTT
CATSRVPAMGTQYF
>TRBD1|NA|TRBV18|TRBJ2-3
TGTGCCAGCTCACCACAAGGACAGGGGAACACAGATACGCAGTATTTT
CASSPQGQGNTDTQYF
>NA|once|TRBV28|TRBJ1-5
TGTGCCAGCAGCCGAACATGGGGCGGCAATCAGCCCCAGCATTTT
CASSRTWGGNQPQHF
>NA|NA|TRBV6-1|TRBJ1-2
TGTGCCAGCAGTGACCCGCGGGGCGCCGCTAACTATGGCTACACCTTC
CASSDPRGAANYGYTF
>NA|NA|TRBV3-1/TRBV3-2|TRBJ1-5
TGTGCCAGCAGCCAAGATCTTCCGGGGGCCGGTAAGCCCCAGCATTTT
CASSQDLPGAGKPQHF
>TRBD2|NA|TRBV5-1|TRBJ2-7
TGCGCCAGTGGAGGGGCGGGGGGCTCCTACGAGCAGTACTTC
CASGGAGGSYEQYF
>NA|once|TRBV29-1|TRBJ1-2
TGCAGCGCCTCGCAGGGTAACTATGGCTACACCTTC
CSASQGNYGYTF
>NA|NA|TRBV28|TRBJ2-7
TGTGCCAGCAGTTATAGGATTCAGCAGTACTTC
CASSYRIQQYF
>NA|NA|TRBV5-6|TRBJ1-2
TGTGCCAGCAGCTTTGGCAACTATGGCTACACCTTC
CASSFGNYGYTF
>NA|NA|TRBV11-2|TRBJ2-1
TGTGCCAGCACCCTATCTCAATACGAGCAGTTCTTC
CASTLSQYEQFF
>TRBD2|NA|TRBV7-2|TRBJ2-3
TGTGCCAGCAGCTTAGGAAATAGCGGGAGATTAGATACGCAGTATTTT
CASSLGNSGRLDTQYF
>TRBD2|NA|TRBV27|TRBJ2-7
TGTGCCAGCAGTTTATCGAGCGGGACTAGTGCATACCTCTACTACGAGCAGTACTTC
CASSLSSGTSAYLYYEQYF